This passage covers 14 T cell receptor beta chains from one sample sequenced in a study of cytomegalovirus exposure and HLA in healthy donors. The PCR contained 60 Vbeta and 13 Jbeta primers. Produced via immunoSEQ multiplex PCR; TCRdb's table is partial and in-frame only. The data contain around 170,000 clones, about 82% of them singletons. The sample comprised PBMCs. Receptor source: a woman under 40 in good health and CMV-seronegative.

This chain joins TRBV15 and TRBJ2-7; TRBD1 matches at 7 bases. J lost 3 bases, V lost 5 bases, and 10 bases had no gene match. The germline CDR1 and CDR2 sequences are LNHNV and YYDKDF (reference sequence). This CDR3 is 15 amino acids long. Here the CDR3 DNA reads TGTGCCACCAGCGGAGCAGGTGACAGGGACTACGAGCAGTACTTC. Residues: CATSGAGDRDYEQYF.

This chain links TRBV2 with TRBJ2-7, with 11 bases matching TRBD1. The CDR3 spans 16 residues. The V gene end was trimmed by 6 bases and the J gene end by 3 bases; junction bases not matched to a gene: 10. CDR1 and CDR2 (germline): SNHLY, FYNNEI. The CDR3 region is CASRPHWGQGGYEQYF. CDR3 nucleotide sequence: TGTGCCAGCAGACCCCATTGGGGACAGGGGGGCTACGAGCAGTACTTC.

The chain couples TRBV6-5 to TRBJ1-1, with D possibly being TRBD1 (5 bases). This CDR3 has 15 amino acids. The V and J ends lost 2 bases and 2 bases respectively, with 12 bases between them. Germline CDR1 MNHEY, CDR2 SVGAGI. CDR3 sequence reads: CASSYEQGLNTEAFF. Written as DNA, the CDR3 is TGTGCCAGCAGTTACGAGCAGGGCCTTAACACTGAAGCTTTCTTT.

The chain is built from TRBV6-1 and TRBJ2-1, with 8 positions matching TRBD2. CDR1 is MNHNS and CDR2 is SASEGT in the germline V gene. V was pared by 7 bases and J by 5 bases, with 7 bases of the junction left unmatched. This CDR3 has 14 residues. The CDR3 spells CASTPGLVNNEQFF. The CDR3 bases are TGTGCCAGCACCCCGGGACTAGTTAACAATGAGCAGTTCTTC.

The gene calls are TRBV5-8 and TRBJ2-7; TRBD1 is a possible D gene (6 bases). V was cut by 3 bases and J by 0 bases, with 19 bases left in between. The CDR3 has 17 amino acids. Germline V lookup: CDR1 SGHTS, CDR2 YDEGEE. CDR3 region: CASSSAPGTLYSYEQYF. The CDR3 DNA reads as TGTGCCAGCAGCTCCGCCCCCGGGACACTCTACTCCTACGAGCAGTACTTC.

A single count supports this clone. This chain connects TRBV29-1 to TRBJ2-1, with TRBD1 matching 7 bases. Trimming took 7 bases from V and 3 from J; bases not matched to a gene: 6. The CDR3 sequence is 13 residues long. The germline gives CDR1 SQVTM, CDR2 ANQGSEA. The CDR3, as DNA: TGCAGCGCCACGGGACAGAGCTACAATGAGCAGTTCTTC. Translating gives CSATGQSYNEQFF.

V and J are TRBV28 and TRBJ1-2; a possible D gene is TRBD1 (5 bases). With 1 base removed from V and 4 bases from J, the gap between germline ends came to 7 bases. Germline CDR1 is MDHEN and CDR2 is SYDVKM. The CDR3 sequence is 13 residues long. The CDR3 sequence: CASSLLGGYGYTF. CDR3 nucleotide sequence: TGTGCCAGCAGTTTATTGGGGGGCTATGGCTACACCTTC.

The chain couples TRBV6-5 to TRBJ2-7; weak D call: TRBD2 (5 bases). Germline values: CDR1 MNHEY, CDR2 SVGAGI. Trimming removed 4 bases at V and 0 bases at J, with 7 bases between. The CDR3 runs 13 residues. CDR3 coding DNA: TGTGCCAGCAGTTTTGGGAGCTCCTACGAGCAGTACTTC. The encoded protein is CASSFGSSYEQYF.

The V gene is TRBV6-5, the J gene TRBJ1-2; TRBD1 is a possible D gene (5 bases). Trimming took off 6 bases at V and 4 bases at J, with 15 bases between the two ends. Germline lookup yields CDR1 MNHEY and CDR2 SVGAGI. This CDR3 contains 14 residues. The chain's CDR3 is CASSITIGGYGYTF. The CDR3 DNA sequence: TGTGCCAGCAGCATTACGATCGGGGGCTATGGCTACACCTTC.

This chain uses TRBV2 with TRBJ2-5; D might be TRBD1 (6 bases). Per germline, CDR1 SNHLY and CDR2 FYNNEI. This CDR3 comprises 14 residues. V lost 6 bases, J lost 0 bases, and 11 bases lay in between. As DNA, the CDR3 is TGTGCCAGCAGGGACGGACAGTACCAAGAGACCCAGTACTTC. Protein: CASRDGQYQETQYF.

The V gene is TRBV7-9, the J gene TRBJ1-1; TRBD1 matches at 8 bases. The germline V gene encodes CDR1 SEHNR and CDR2 FQNEAQ (reference sequence). V lost 5 bases and J lost 10; bases outside the gene matches: 3. The CDR3 spans 11 residues. The CDR3 region is CASSPTGAAFF. CDR3 nucleotides: TGTGCCAGCAGCCCGACAGGGGCAGCTTTCTTT. The full variable domain, rest sourced from reference TRBV7-9 and TRBJ1-1, is DTGVSQNPRHKITKRGQNVTFRCDPISEHNRLYWYRQTLGQGPEFLTYFQNEAQLEKSRLLSDRFSAERPKGSFSTLEIQRTEQGDSAMYLCASSPTGAAFFGQGTRLTVV.

The chain links TRBV6-5 to TRBJ1-2; D is unresolved. The CDR3 loop spans 14 amino acids. Deletions cut 6 bases from V and 3 bases from J, with 14 bases between. Germline CDR1 and CDR2: MNHEY and SVGAGI. CDR3 DNA sequence: TGTGCCAGCAGCGAACACGGGAGTTACTATGGCTACACCTTC. It codes for CASSEHGSYYGYTF.

The CDR3 loop reads CASIEQGRTGELFF. The CDR3 nucleotides read TGTGCCAGCATTGAGCAGGGTCGCACCGGGGAGCTGTTTTTT. The chain is built from TRBV2 and TRBJ2-2; TRBD1 is a possible D gene (5 bases). Between the trimmed V and J ends, which lost 7 bases and 4 bases, there was a span of 13 bases. The germline V gene has CDR1 SNHLY and CDR2 FYNNEI. The CDR3 consists of 14 residues.

The chain is built from TRBV27 and TRBJ1-2; 8 bases fit TRBD1. The CDR3 sequence is 14 residues long. Germline CDR1 is MNHEY and CDR2 is SMNVEV (reference sequence). V trimming: 4 bases; J trimming: 8 bases; junction bases outside the gene matches: 9. This CDR3 is CASSSPPGQGGYTF. CDR3 in DNA: TGTGCCAGCAGTTCTCCCCCAGGACAGGGCGGCTACACCTTC.